This T cell receptor (beta chain) derives from a study of post-analysis software for immune sequencing data. Background on the study: Included courses were relapsing-remitting and secondary progressive multiple sclerosis; progressive-relapsing multiple sclerosis was also included.

The TCR beta cDNA libraries contained unique molecular identifiers. Input amounts of 1 to 10 million T cells were used. These gave roughly 500,000 cDNA molecules, so each molecule approximated one T cell. TCRdb processed the PCR reads anew with MiXCR; each CDR3 protein has one entry. The data contain fewer than 550,000 distinct CDR3 sequences, less than 40% of them seen just once; the ten biggest clones take up approximately 5.4%. Whole-study findings and limits: Strong co-clustering by F measure was evident for samples that had been prepared in the same batch. Controls significantly exceeded multiple sclerosis patients in normalized Chao1 diversity. There were roughly 5 TRBV segments more frequent in patients than controls, and TRBV5-6, TRBV5-1 and TRBV20-1 were among them.

A remark on this clonotype: Its cognate antigen is unknown.

Germline V lookup: CDR1 LNHDA, CDR2 SQIVND (reference sequence). The CDR3 is 15 amino acids. The ends were cut back, 11 bases at V and 7 bases at J, with 23 bases in the middle. This TCR was recovered from a girl between 2 and 17 years old with multiple sclerosis. The chain employs TRBV19 and TRBJ2-2; the D gene could be TRBD1 or TRBD2 (5 bases each). Material: blood. The CDR3 coding sequence is TGTGCCGCCGAGGGACGAGGGTCCTACCACGGGGAGCTGTTTTTT. Residues: CAAEGRGSYHGELFF.